This T cell receptor (beta chain) was identified during a study of T cell clusters in autoimmune cytopenias (dated 2019 in TCRdb). Regarding the study in general: A mean age of about 54 years and a median age of roughly 59 years were recorded for the healthy donor controls, of whom about half of the roughly 43 were female. The study was designed to test whether a disease-specific immune repertoire signature usable as a blood-based biomarker is carried by autoimmune cytopenia patients. Autoimmune hepatitis repertoires were compared against about two dozen age- and sex-matched healthy donors. Alongside healthy, CLL and autoimmune hepatitis controls, autoimmune cytopenia patients had their peripheral blood TRB and IGH repertoires sequenced at active disease and again during treatment follow-up. A median TRB sequencing depth of roughly 56,000 reads per sample was reached, and a median of roughly 2,000 distinct TRB clonotypes per sample was obtained. For primary cytopenia, about two dozen age-matched healthy donors were used as controls, and for secondary cytopenia, 14 to 15 age-matched CLL patients were used as controls.

In the case of this clonotype: Its binding antigen is unknown.

Each sample's TRB amplification started from roughly 240 ng of peripheral blood genomic DNA, which corresponds to around 36,000 genome equivalents. TRB rearrangements were amplified by multiplex PCR using a touch-down protocol with TRB-A and TRB-B primer pools mixed in one tube. Illumina adapters and sample indices were added to the amplicons through two consecutive PCR reactions performed with Phusion HS II polymerase. After gel purification with the NucleoSpin Gel and PCR Clean-up kit, the amplicons were quantified by Qubit and checked for quality on an Agilent 2100 Bioanalyzer. Sequencing of the libraries was done on an Illumina MiSeq with 600-cycle, single-indexed, paired-end runs. Under the source paper's analysis protocol: Alignment and assembly of TRB reads were performed with MiXCR version 2.1.12 and the default MiXCR reference library. A clone was defined by each unique CDR3 nucleotide sequence, and the analysis included only productive sequences supported by at least two reads. Repertoire diversity was assessed with alpha-parameterized diversity profiles (alpha 0 to 5), including the Shannon (alpha 1) and Simpson (alpha 2) indices, which were computed with an R script. The tcR package was used to compute combinatorial TRB VJ usage, which was then compared between cohorts by principal component analysis with ade4. TCRbeta CDR3s were clustered with GLIPH on cohort pairs matched by age and read depth, and cluster frequencies were compared by Wilcoxon test. After reprocessing by TCRdb, each CDR3 protein sequence is one entry, and no DNA is given. In this record, the V and J calls reflect TCRdb's handling and not the investigators' own analysis. The sample's clone listing holds thousands of distinct CDR3 sequences. Of the sample, around a third falls within the top ten clones.

General findings and caveats noted by the study authors: The cluster-lack signature was not seen for secondary cytopenia versus CLL, apparently masked by the dominant lymphoma-associated repertoire. The TRB repertoire shifts, including less even repertoires in secondary cytopenia and CLL, mostly reflected lymphoma bias and not autoimmunity. Approximately 3-fold more exclusive TRB clusters were observed in healthy donors than in active autoimmune hepatitis patients, consistent with an autoimmunity-wide signature. The T cell clusters were defined only in silico, and the functional role of the clusters still needed to be validated experimentally. A lack of physiological T cell clusters in primary autoimmune cytopenia patients was suggested by GLIPH, as 51 clusters were found to be exclusive to healthy donors versus under 20 exclusive to patients.

This sample was shared with a second study, whose subject was T cell repertoires in aging, cancer and after chemotherapy. That second report states: The donors fell into six age groups ranging from 30 or younger to 70 or older, and each group had at least three individuals. TCR repertoires from healthy donor controls were recorded over periods of several months to years and showed clear clonal overlap between repeated samplings. Roughly 9 million TCR reads were contained in the full dataset. Untreated patients with hematological or solid cancers showed significantly lower blood TCR diversity and higher clonality than age-matched healthy donors. In healthy donors, the drop in TCR diversity with age came mainly from a loss of richness, whereas in cancer patients a loss of evenness also played a part. An increase in median generation probability over the chemotherapy interval was observed in both cancer cohorts, suggesting that the repertoire was reconstituted through rebound thymic output. According to the authors, the repertoire data do not permit conclusions about immunological memory after chemotherapy. To look at immunoaging and at how T cells reconstitute after chemotherapy, the study profiled TCR beta repertoires in peripheral blood from both healthy donors and cancer patients. Alongside around 98 healthy donors serving as a reference group, the cohort included over 200 cancer patients, of whom about 94 had hematological cancers and fewer than 140 had solid cancers. TRB sequences were processed with MiXCR versions 2.12 and 3.0.5. Repertoire metrics included Shannon diversity, evenness, clonality (one minus evenness), and alpha-parameterized diversity profiles from alpha 0 to 5. Generation probabilities of clones in paired pre- and post-chemotherapy samples were computed with the IGoR algorithm.

The sample comprised peripheral blood. This receptor was identified in a human donor in good health.

The CDR3 in this case is CASSLDYAVNTEAFF. The rearranged segments are TRBV11-1 and TRBJ1-1. Looking up the germline V gene (reference sequence) yields CDR1 SGHAT and CDR2 FQDESV. Inclusive of the bounding cysteine and phenylalanine, the CDR3 is 15 residues long. The entry carries no DNA sequence.